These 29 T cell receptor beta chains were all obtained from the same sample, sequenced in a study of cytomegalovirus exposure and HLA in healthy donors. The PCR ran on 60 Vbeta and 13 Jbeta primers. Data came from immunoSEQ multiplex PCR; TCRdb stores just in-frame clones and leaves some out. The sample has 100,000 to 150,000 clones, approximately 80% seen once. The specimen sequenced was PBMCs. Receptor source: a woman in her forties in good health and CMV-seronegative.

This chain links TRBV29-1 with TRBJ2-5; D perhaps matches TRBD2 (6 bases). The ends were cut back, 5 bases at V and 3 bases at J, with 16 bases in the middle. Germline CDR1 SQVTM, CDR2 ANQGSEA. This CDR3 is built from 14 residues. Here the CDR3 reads CSVRPLAREETQYF. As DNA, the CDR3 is TGCAGCGTTCGGCCTCTAGCGCGAGAAGAGACCCAGTACTTC.

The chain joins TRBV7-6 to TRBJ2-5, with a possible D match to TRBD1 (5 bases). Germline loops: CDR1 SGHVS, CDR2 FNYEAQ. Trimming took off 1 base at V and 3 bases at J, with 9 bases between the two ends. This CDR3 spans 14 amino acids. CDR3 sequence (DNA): TGTGCCAGCAGCTTAGGTCCAGGGAAAGAGACCCAGTACTTC. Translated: CASSLGPGKETQYF.

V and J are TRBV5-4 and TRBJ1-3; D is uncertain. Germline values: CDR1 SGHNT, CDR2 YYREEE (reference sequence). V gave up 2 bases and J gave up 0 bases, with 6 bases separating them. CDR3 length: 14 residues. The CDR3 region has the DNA TGTGCCAGCAGCTTTTTCAGCTCTGGAAACACCATATATTTT. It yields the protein CASSFFSSGNTIYF.

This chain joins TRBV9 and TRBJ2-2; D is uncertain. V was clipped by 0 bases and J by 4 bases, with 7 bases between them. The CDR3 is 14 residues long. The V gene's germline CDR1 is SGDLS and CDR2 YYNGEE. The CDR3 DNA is TGTGCCAGCAGCGTAGGGCAATTCACCGGGGAGCTGTTTTTT. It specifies CASSVGQFTGELFF. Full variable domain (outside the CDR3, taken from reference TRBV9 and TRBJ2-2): DSGVTQTPKHLITATGQRVTLRCSPRSGDLSVYWYQQSLDQGLQFLIQYYNGEERAKGNILERFSAQQFPDLHSELNLSSLELGDSALYFCASSVGQFTGELFFGEGSRLTVL.

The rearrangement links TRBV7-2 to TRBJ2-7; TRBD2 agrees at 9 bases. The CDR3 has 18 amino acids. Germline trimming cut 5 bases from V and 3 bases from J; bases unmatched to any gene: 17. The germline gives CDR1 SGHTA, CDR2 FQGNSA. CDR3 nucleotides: TGTGCCAGCAGCCCTCGGGGGCGGGGGGGCCGAATTCTCTACGAGCAGTACTTC. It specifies CASSPRGRGGRILYEQYF.

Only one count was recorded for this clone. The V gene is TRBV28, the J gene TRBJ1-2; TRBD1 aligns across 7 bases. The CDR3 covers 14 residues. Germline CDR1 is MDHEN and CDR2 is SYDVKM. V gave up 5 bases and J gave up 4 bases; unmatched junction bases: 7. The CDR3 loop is CASSTQGISYGYTF. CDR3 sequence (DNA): TGTGCCAGCAGTACACAGGGGATCTCCTATGGCTACACCTTC.

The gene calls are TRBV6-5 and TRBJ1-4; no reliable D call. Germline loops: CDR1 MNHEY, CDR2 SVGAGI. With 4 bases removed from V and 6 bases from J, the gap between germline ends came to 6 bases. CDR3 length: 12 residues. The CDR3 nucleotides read TGTGCCAGCAGTTCTCTTCATGAAAAACTGTTTTTT. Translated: CASSSLHEKLFF.

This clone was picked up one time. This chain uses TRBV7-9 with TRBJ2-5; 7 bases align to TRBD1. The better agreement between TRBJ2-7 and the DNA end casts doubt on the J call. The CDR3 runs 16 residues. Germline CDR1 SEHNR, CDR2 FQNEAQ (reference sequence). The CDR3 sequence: CASSSGTAQRSYEQYF. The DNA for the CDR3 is TGTGCCAGCAGCTCCGGGACAGCTCAACGCTCCTACGAGCAGTACTTC.

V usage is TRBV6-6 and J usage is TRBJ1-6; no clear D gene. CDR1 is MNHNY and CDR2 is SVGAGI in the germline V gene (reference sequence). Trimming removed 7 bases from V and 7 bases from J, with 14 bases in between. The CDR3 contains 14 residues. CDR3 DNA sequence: TGTGCCAGCACTTTACGTAAACAAAATTCACCCCTCCACTTT. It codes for CASTLRKQNSPLHF.

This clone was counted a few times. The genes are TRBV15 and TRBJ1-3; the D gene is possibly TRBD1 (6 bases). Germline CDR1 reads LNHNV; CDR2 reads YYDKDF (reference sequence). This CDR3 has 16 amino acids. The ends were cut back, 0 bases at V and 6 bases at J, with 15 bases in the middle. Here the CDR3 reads CATSRDIGQRTNTIYF. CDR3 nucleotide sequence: TGTGCCACCAGCAGAGATATAGGACAGCGCACAAACACCATATATTTT.

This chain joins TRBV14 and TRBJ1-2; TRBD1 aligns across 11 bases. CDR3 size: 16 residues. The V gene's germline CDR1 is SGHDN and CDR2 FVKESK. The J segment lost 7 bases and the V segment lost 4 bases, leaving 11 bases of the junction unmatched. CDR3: CASSRRTGGNSGGYTF. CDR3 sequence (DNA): TGTGCCAGCAGCCGGAGGACAGGGGGCAACAGTGGTGGCTACACCTTC.

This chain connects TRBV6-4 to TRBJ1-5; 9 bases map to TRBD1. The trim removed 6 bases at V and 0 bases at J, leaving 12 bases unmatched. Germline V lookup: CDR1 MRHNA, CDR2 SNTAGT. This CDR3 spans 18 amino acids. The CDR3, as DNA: TGTGCCAGCAGGAGGGAGGACAGGGGCGTTCATAGCAATCAGCCCCAGCATTTT. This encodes CASRREDRGVHSNQPQHF.

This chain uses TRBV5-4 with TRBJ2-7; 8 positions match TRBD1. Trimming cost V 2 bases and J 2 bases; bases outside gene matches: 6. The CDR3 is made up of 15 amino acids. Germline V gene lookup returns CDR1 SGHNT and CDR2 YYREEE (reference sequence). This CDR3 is CASSFPGQEAYEQYF. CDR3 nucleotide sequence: TGTGCCAGCAGCTTTCCGGGACAGGAGGCCTACGAGCAGTACTTC.

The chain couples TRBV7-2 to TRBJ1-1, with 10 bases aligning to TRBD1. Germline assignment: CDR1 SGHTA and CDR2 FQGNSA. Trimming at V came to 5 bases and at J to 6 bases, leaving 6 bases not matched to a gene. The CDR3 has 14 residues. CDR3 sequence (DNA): TGTGCCAGCAGCCCGGGACAGGGGCTCGCTGAAGCTTTCTTT. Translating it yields CASSPGQGLAEAFF.

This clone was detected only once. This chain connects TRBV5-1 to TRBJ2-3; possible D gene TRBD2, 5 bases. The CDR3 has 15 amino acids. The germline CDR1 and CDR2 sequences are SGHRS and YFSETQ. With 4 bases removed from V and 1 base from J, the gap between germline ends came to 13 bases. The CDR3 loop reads CASSDSEGGTDTQYF. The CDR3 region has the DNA TGCGCCAGCAGCGACTCCGAGGGTGGCACAGATACGCAGTATTTT.

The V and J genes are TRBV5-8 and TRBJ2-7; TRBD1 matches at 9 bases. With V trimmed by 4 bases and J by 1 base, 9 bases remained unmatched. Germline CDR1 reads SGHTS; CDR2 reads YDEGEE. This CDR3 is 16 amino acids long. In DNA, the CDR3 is TGTGCCAGCAGCCGAACCCGGGACAGGGAGTCCTACGAGCAGTACTTC. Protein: CASSRTRDRESYEQYF.

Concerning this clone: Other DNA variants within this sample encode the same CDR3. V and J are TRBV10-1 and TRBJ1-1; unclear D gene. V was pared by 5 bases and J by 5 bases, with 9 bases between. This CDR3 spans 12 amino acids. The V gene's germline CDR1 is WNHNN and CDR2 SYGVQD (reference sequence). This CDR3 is CASSSGGTEAFF. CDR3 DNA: TGCGCCAGCAGTTCCGGAGGTACTGAAGCTTTCTTT.

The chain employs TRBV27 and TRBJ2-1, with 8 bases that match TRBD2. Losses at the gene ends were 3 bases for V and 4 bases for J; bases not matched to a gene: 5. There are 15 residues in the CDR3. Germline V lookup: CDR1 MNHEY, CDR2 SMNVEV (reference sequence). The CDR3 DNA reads TGTGCCAGCAGTTTTGGGACTAGTTCGTACAATGAGCAGTTCTTC. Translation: CASSFGTSSYNEQFF.

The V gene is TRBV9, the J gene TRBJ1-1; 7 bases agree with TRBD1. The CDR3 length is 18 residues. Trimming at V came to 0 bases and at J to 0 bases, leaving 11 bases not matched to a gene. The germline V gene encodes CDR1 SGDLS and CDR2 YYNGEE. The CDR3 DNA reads TGTGCCAGCAGCGTAGTTTCCCCGGGACAGACTCTGAACACTGAAGCTTTCTTT. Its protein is CASSVVSPGQTLNTEAFF.

The CDR3 DNA reads TGCGCCAGCAGCTTGGTGGGGGGGTTACTGTTTTTT. It translates to CASSLVGGLLFF. This chain connects TRBV5-1 to TRBJ1-4, with TRBD1 as a possible D gene (5 bases). In germline, CDR1 is SGHRS, CDR2 YFSETQ. Between the trimmed V and J ends, which lost 0 bases and 13 bases, there was a span of 10 bases. This CDR3 contains 12 residues.

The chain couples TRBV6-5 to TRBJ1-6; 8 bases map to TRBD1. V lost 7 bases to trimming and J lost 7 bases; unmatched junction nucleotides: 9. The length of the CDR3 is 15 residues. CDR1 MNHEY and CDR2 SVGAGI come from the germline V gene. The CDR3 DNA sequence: TGTGCCAGCAATCAGAAGGGACAGGTCAATTCACCCCTCCACTTT. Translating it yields CASNQKGQVNSPLHF.

The CDR3 DNA sequence: TGTGCCAGCAGCGTACTAGGGGGCTTTGGTAATTCACCCCTCCACTTT. It encodes CASSVLGGFGNSPLHF. This chain links TRBV9 with TRBJ1-6; TRBD1 matches 7 bases. This CDR3 has 16 amino acids. Germline assignment: CDR1 SGDLS and CDR2 YYNGEE. Trimming removed 1 base from V and 6 bases from J; junction bases left unmatched: 7.

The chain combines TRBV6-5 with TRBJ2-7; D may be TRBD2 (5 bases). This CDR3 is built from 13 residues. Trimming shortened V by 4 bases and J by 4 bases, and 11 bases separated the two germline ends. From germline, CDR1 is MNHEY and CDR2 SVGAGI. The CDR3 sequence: CASSSKGRYEQYF. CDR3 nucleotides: TGTGCCAGCAGTTCCAAAGGGAGATACGAGCAGTACTTC.

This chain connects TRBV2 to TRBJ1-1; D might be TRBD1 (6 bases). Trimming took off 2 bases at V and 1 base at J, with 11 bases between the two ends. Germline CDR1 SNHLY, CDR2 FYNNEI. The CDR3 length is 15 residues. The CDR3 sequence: CASSERGWANTEAFF. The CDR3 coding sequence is TGTGCCAGCAGTGAAAGGGGGTGGGCGAACACTGAAGCTTTCTTT.

The CDR3 spells CASSREIEGGYTF. DNA for the CDR3: TGCGCCAGCAGTAGGGAAATTGAGGGCGGCTACACCTTC. This chain links TRBV5-1 with TRBJ1-2; D not resolved. CDR3 size: 13 residues. Germline V gene sequence: CDR1 SGHRS, CDR2 YFSETQ. V was cut by 5 bases and J by 8 bases, with 16 bases left in between.

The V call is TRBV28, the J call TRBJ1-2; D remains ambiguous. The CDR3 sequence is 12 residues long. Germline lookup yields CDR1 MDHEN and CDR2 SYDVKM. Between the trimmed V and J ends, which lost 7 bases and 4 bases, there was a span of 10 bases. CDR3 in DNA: TGTGCCAGCATAGGCCAGGTCTATGGCTACACCTTC. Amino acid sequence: CASIGQVYGYTF.

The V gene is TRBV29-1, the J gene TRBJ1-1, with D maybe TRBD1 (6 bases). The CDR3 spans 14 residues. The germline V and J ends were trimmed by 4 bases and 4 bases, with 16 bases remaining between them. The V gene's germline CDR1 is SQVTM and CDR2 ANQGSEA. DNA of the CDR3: TGCAGCGTTGTTCCCAGGGGCGTGGGCACTGAAGCTTTCTTT. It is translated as CSVVPRGVGTEAFF.

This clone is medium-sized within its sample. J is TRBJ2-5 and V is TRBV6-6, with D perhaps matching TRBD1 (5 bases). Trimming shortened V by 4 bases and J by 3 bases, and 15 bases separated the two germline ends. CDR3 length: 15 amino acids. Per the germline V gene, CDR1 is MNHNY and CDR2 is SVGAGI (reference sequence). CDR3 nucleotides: TGTGCCAGCAGTTCCAGAGGCAGGGCCGAAGAGACCCAGTACTTC. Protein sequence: CASSSRGRAEETQYF.

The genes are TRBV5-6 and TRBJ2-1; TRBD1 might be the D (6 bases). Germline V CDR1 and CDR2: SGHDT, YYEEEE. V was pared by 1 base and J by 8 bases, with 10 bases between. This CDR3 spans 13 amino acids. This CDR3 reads CASSLTGFDEQFF. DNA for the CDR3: TGTGCCAGCAGCTTGACAGGGTTCGATGAGCAGTTCTTC.